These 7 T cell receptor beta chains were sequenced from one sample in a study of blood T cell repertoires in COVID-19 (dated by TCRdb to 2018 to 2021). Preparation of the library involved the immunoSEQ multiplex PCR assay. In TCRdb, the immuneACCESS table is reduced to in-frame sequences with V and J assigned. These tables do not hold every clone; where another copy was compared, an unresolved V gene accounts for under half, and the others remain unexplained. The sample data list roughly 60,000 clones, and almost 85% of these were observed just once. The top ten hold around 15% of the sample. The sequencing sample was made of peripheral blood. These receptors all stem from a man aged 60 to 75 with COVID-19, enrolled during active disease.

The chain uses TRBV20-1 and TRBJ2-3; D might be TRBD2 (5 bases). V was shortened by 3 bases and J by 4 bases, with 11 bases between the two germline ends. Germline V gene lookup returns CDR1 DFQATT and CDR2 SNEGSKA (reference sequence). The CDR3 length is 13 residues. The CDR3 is CSASRLGADTQYF. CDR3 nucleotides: TGCAGTGCTAGTCGCCTCGGGGCAGATACGCAGTATTTT.

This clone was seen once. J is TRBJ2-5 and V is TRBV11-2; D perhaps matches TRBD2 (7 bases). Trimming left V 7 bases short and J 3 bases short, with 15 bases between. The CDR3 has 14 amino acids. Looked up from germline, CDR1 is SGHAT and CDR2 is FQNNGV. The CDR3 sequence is CASTKGGEEETQYF. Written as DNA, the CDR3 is TGTGCCAGCACCAAAGGGGGGGAAGAAGAGACCCAGTACTTC.

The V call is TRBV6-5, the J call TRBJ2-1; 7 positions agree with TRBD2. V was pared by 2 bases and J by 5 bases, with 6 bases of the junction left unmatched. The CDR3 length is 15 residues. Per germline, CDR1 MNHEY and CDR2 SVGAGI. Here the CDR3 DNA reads TGTGCCAGCAGTTACCCGGCGGGGGTAAACAATGAGCAGTTCTTC. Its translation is CASSYPAGVNNEQFF.

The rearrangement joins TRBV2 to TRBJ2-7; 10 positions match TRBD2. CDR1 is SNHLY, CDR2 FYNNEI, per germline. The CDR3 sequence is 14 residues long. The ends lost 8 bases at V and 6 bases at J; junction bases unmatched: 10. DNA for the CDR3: TGTGCCAGCGGAACTAGCGGGGAATTGATCGAGCAGTACTTC. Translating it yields CASGTSGELIEQYF. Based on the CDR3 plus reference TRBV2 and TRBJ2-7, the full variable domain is EPEVTQTPSHQVTQMGQEVILRCVPISNHLYFYWYRQILGQKVEFLVSFYNNEISEKSEIFDDQFSVERPDGSNFTLKIRSTKLEDSAMYFCASGTSGELIEQYFGPGTRLTVT.

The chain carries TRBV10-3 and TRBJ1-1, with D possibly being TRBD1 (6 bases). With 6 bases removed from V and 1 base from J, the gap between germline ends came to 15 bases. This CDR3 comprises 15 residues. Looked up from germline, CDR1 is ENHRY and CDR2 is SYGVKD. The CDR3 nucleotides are TGTGCCATCAGGGACCCTGGGACACAGAACACTGAAGCTTTCTTT. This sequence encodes CAIRDPGTQNTEAFF.

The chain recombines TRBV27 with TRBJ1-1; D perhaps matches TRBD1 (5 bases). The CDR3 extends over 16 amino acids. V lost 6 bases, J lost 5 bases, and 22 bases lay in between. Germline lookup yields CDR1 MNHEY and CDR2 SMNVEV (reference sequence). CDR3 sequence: CASRFMGRLGGTEAFF. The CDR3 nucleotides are TGTGCCAGCAGGTTTATGGGACGGCTGGGGGGAACTGAAGCTTTCTTT.

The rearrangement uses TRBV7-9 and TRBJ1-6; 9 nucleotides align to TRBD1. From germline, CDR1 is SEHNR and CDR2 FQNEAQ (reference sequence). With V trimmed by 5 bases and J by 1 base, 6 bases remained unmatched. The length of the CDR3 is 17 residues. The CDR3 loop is CASSTEQGASYNSPLHF. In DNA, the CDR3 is TGTGCCAGCAGCACCGAACAGGGGGCATCCTATAATTCACCCCTCCACTTT.